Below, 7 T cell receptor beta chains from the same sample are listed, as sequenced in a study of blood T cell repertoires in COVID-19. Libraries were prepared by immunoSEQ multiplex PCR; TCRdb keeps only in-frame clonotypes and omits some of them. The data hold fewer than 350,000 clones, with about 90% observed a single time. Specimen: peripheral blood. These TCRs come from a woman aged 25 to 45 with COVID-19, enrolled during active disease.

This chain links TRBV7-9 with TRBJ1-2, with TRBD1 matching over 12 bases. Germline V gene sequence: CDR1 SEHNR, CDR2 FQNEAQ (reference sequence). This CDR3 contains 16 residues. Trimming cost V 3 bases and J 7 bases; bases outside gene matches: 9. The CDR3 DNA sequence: TGTGCCAGCAGCTTTTCCGGGACAGGGGGCGCGGGTGGCTACACCTTC. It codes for CASSFSGTGGAGGYTF.

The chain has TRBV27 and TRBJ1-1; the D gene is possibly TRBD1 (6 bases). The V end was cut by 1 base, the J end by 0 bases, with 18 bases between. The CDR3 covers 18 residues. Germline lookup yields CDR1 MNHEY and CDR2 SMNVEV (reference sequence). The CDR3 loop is CASSLYPGHMALNTEAFF. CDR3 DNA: TGTGCCAGCAGTTTATACCCGGGACACATGGCCCTGAACACTGAAGCTTTCTTT.

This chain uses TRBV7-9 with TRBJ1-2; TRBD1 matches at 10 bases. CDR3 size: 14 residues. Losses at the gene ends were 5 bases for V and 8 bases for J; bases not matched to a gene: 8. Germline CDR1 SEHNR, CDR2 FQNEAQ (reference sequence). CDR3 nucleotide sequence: TGTGCCAGCAGCCCCTCGGGACAGGGGAGCGGCTACACCTTC. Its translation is CASSPSGQGSGYTF.

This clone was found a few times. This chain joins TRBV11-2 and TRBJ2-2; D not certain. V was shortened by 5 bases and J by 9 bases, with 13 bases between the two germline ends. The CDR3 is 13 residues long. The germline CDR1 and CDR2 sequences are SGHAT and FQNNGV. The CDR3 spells CASSEVERWELFF. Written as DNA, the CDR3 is TGTGCCAGCAGCGAGGTGGAGCGATGGGAGCTGTTTTTT.

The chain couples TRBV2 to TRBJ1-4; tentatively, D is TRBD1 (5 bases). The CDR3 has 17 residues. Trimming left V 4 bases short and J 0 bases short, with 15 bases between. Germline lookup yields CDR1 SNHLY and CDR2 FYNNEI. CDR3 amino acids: CASSVNAGGATNEKLFF. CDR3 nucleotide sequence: TGTGCCAGCAGTGTTAATGCCGGGGGAGCAACTAATGAAAAACTGTTTTTT.

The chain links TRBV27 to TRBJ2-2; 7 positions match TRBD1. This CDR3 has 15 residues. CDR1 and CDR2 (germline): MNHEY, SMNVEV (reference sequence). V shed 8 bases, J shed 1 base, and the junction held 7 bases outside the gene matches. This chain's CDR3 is CASGRQGLNTGELFF. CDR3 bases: TGTGCCAGCGGAAGACAGGGCCTGAACACCGGGGAGCTGTTTTTT.

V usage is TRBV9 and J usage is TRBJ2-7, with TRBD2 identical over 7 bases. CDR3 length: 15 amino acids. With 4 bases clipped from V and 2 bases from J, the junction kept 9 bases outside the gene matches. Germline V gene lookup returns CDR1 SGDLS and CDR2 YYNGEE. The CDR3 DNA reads TGTGCCAGCAGCTTTCGAGCAGCGGGGACCTACGAGCAGTACTTC. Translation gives CASSFRAAGTYEQYF.